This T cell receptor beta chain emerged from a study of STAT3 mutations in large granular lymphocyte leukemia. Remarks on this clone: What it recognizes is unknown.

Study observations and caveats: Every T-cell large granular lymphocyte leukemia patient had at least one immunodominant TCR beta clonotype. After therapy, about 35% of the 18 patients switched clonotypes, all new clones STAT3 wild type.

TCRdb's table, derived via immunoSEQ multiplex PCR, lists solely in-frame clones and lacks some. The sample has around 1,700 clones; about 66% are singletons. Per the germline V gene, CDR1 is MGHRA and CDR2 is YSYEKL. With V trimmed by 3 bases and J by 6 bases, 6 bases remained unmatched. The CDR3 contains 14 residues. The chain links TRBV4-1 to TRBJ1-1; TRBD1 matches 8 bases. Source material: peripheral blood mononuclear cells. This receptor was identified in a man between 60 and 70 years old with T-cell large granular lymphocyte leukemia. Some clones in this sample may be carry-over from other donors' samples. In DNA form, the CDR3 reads TGCGCCAGCAGCCAGACGGACAGGGTGGCTGAAGCTTTCTTT. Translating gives CASSQTDRVAEAFF.